This record covers a single T cell receptor (beta chain). Authors of the study amplified TCR beta CDR3 regions from RNA transcripts. The primer set for the first-round RT-PCR of the TCR CDR3 was HTBI. TCRdb analysed the multiplex PCR reads with MiXCR anew, one entry per CDR3 protein. This table holds 490,000 or so distinct CDR3 sequences, about 20% found once. These data originate in a study of T cells in Graves' hyperthyroidism and ophthalmopathy. The sequenced material came from blood. The TCR comes from a man between 35 and 55 years old with Graves' ophthalmopathy.

CDR3 sequence (DNA): TGTGCCAGCAGCGTAGGGACAGACTACACTGAAGCTTTCTTT. Translation: CASSVGTDYTEAFF. V is TRBV9 and J is TRBJ1-1; weak D call: TRBD1 (6 bases). The germline V and J ends were trimmed by 0 bases and 3 bases, with 9 bases remaining between them. Germline V gene sequence: CDR1 SGDLS, CDR2 YYNGEE. The CDR3 has 14 residues. The full variable domain, completed using reference TRBV9 and TRBJ1-1, is DSGVTQTPKHLITATGQRVTLRCSPRSGDLSVYWYQQSLDQGLQFLIQYYNGEERAKGNILERFSAQQFPDLHSELNLSSLELGDSALYFCASSVGTDYTEAFFGQGTRLTVV.